The entry below gives a single T cell receptor beta chain sequence along with its context. What it recognizes is unknown. The data stem from a study of graft-versus-host responses after intestinal transplantation. Across the study: In this cohort, recipients had multivisceral, liver-intestinal, or isolated intestinal transplants.

Assay: immunoSEQ multiplex PCR; the TCRdb copy retains only in-frame clones and omits some. Altogether more than 80,000 clones are present, around 83% being singletons, with the ten largest covering about a sixth. This CDR3 has 13 amino acids. V dropped 5 bases and J dropped 7 bases, with 12 bases sitting between them. CDR1 and CDR2 from the germline V gene are SGHTA and FQGTGA. The TCR sequence derives from a human donor who received an intestinal transplant. The chain uses TRBV7-3 and TRBJ2-1; D is uncertain. The sample was unstimulated CD8+ T cells sorted from spleen or lymph node cells, taken before intestinal transplant. Written as DNA, the CDR3 is TGTGCCAGCAGCCCCACCCCGGAAAATGAGCAGTTCTTC. This sequence encodes CASSPTPENEQFF. Drawing the rest from reference TRBV7-3 and TRBJ2-1, the complete variable domain is GAGVSQTPSNKVTEKGKYVELRCDPISGHTALYWYRQSLGQGPEFLIYFQGTGAADDSGLPNDRFFAVRPEGSVSTLKIQRTERGDSAVYLCASSPTPENEQFFGPGTRLTVL.